The subject of this entry is one T cell receptor (beta chain). Its antigen remains unidentified. The source of the sample is a study of T-cell memory formation after mild COVID-19. The 5'RACE method, run with constant-segment primers, produced TCR alpha and TCR beta cDNA libraries (carrying sample barcodes and UMIs). Each CDR3 protein is one row after TCRdb ran MiXCR on the 5' RACE reads. The sample includes some 300,000 distinct CDR3 sequences, around 20% of them seen just once. The CDR3 sequence is 11 residues long. The germline V and J ends were trimmed by 3 bases and 4 bases, with 4 bases remaining between them. Germline assignment: CDR1 GTSNPN and CDR2 SVGIG (reference sequence). Study-wide findings and caveats: Among clones contracting day 15 to 85, CD4/CD8 was balanced, whereas later expanders leaned CD4+. Contracting CD4+ clones sat mainly in CM and EM; CD8+ in EMRA. Memory cells collected pre-infection included some clones that later responded, suggesting cross-reactive memory joined.

This sequence originates from a man younger than 35 who had mild COVID-19 (a few samples of this study predate the infection). Cell type and time point are not known. This rearrangement joins TRBV30 to TRBJ1-3, with D uncertain. The sample comprised PBMCs or a T cell subset sorted from them (not recorded which). CDR3 DNA sequence: TGTGCCTGGAGGTTGGGAAACACCATATATTTT. Its protein product is CAWRLGNTIYF.